These 17 T cell receptor beta chains came from one sample sequenced in a study of T cell responses to AZD1222 COVID-19 vaccine. Data came from immunoSEQ multiplex PCR; TCRdb stores just in-frame clones and leaves some out. The table shows 95,000 to 130,000 clones, with approximately 85% occurring only once. Sequencing was performed on peripheral blood, taken on day 0 of MenACWY control vaccination. These receptors were taken from an adult in good health.

V is TRBV19 and J is TRBJ2-5; 7 positions agree with TRBD2. J lost 1 base, V lost 5 bases, and 4 bases had no gene match. The CDR3 extends over 14 amino acids. Germline CDR1 reads LNHDA; CDR2 reads SQIVND (reference sequence). CDR3 in amino acids: CASSPSGGQETQYF. The CDR3 DNA is TGTGCCAGTAGTCCCTCGGGGGGCCAAGAGACCCAGTACTTC. The complete variable domain, with remaining parts taken from reference TRBV19 and TRBJ2-5, reads DGGITQSPKYLFRKEGQNVTLSCEQNLNHDAMYWYRQDPGQGLRLIYYSQIVNDFQKGDIAEGYSVSREKKESFPLTVTSAQKNPTAFYLCASSPSGGQETQYFGPGTRLLVL.

This clone showed up just once. J is TRBJ1-5 and V is TRBV24-1; no firm D call. V was trimmed by 5 bases and J by 14 bases, leaving 6 bases between them. The germline V gene has CDR1 KGHDR and CDR2 SFDVKD. The CDR3 has 9 amino acids. The CDR3: CATSVGEHF. In nucleotides, the CDR3 is TGTGCCACCAGTGTTGGGGAGCATTTT.

The V and J genes are TRBV7-9 and TRBJ2-3; D remains ambiguous. Germline loops: CDR1 SEHNR, CDR2 FQNEAQ (reference sequence). The CDR3 length is 12 residues. V was clipped by 5 bases and J by 6 bases, with 9 bases between them. The CDR3, as DNA: TGTGCCAGCAGCCTTATCCGGGATACGCAGTATTTT. It specifies CASSLIRDTQYF.

This chain joins TRBV15 and TRBJ1-2, with D uncertain. V was cut by 1 base and J by 4 bases, with 10 bases left in between. The CDR3 has 14 amino acids. Per germline, CDR1 LNHNV and CDR2 YYDKDF (reference sequence). CDR3 residues: CATSRGAFLYGYTF. CDR3 DNA: TGTGCCACCAGCAGAGGAGCGTTCCTCTATGGCTACACCTTC.

The J gene is TRBJ1-1, the V gene TRBV9; D is unclear. Germline CDR1 and CDR2: SGDLS and YYNGEE. The CDR3 has 16 residues. V was pared by 4 bases and J by 0 bases, with 16 bases between. The DNA for the CDR3 is TGTGCCAGCAGCCTACGCCCGACGGTCATGAACACTGAAGCTTTCTTT. Amino acid sequence: CASSLRPTVMNTEAFF.

CDR3 coding DNA: TGTGCCAGCAGCGACCCCCCCCGGTACTATGGCTACACCTTC. Amino acids: CASSDPPRYYGYTF. The chain couples TRBV7-9 to TRBJ1-2; D ambiguous. Germline CDR1 reads SEHNR; CDR2 reads FQNEAQ (reference sequence). This CDR3 comprises 14 residues. Trimming stripped 5 bases from V and 3 bases from J, with 13 bases between.

The chain links TRBV5-4 to TRBJ2-7; TRBD1 is a possible D gene (6 bases). Per the germline V gene, CDR1 is SGHNT and CDR2 is YYREEE (reference sequence). V lost 4 bases to trimming and J lost 5 bases, with 16 bases between them. This CDR3 has 14 residues. CDR3 bases: TGTGCCAGCAGCACATGGACAGCAGGTGACGAGCAGTACTTC. Protein product: CASSTWTAGDEQYF.

This clone was observed a few times. The chain is built from TRBV7-2 and TRBJ2-1; D ambiguous. V was trimmed by 5 bases and J by 0 bases, leaving 11 bases between them. CDR1 and CDR2 from the germline V gene are SGHTA and FQGNSA. The CDR3 contains 15 residues. CDR3 sequence reads: CASSAVKSSYNEQFF. CDR3 DNA: TGTGCCAGCAGCGCAGTTAAAAGCTCCTACAATGAGCAGTTCTTC.

By sample share, this clone is medium-sized (0.01 to 0.1%). The chain employs TRBV11-2 and TRBJ1-6; D call uncertain. CDR1 and CDR2 from the germline V gene are SGHAT and FQNNGV. The CDR3 covers 16 residues. The V gene lost 0 bases and the J gene lost 10 bases, with 16 bases spanning the gap. CDR3 in DNA: TGTGCCAGCAGCTTAGATTCCTGGGGTGTAGGGTCACCCCTCCACTTT. Translated, it gives CASSLDSWGVGSPLHF.

The V gene is TRBV6-5, the J gene TRBJ1-1; D uncertain. From germline, CDR1 is MNHEY and CDR2 SVGAGI. V was clipped by 6 bases and J by 5 bases, with 16 bases between them. CDR3 length equals 14 residues. CDR3 DNA: TGTGCCAGCAGGGTTCCCGGCGGCAGGACTGAAGCTTTCTTT. Translating gives CASRVPGGRTEAFF.

This chain links TRBV5-4 with TRBJ2-7; TRBD1 might be the D (5 bases). This CDR3 spans 13 amino acids. V was trimmed by 0 bases and J by 1 base, leaving 5 bases between them. From germline, CDR1 is SGHNT and CDR2 YYREEE (reference sequence). The CDR3 protein is CASSLDRSYEQYF. CDR3 nucleotides: TGTGCCAGCAGCTTGGACAGGTCCTACGAGCAGTACTTC.

The chain joins TRBV7-2 to TRBJ2-2; D perhaps matches TRBD2 (7 bases). The CDR3 has 17 amino acids. Trimming took 5 bases from V and 7 from J, leaving 23 bases between them. Germline CDR1 reads SGHTA; CDR2 reads FQGNSA. CDR3 amino acids: CASSPAVSRGAVGELFF. The CDR3 DNA sequence: TGTGCCAGCAGCCCCGCGGTTTCTCGGGGGGCGGTCGGGGAGCTGTTTTTT. The whole variable domain, filled in from reference TRBV7-2 and TRBJ2-2, reads GAGVSQSPSNKVTEKGKDVELRCDPISGHTALYWYRQSLGQGLEFLIYFQGNSAPDKSGLPSDRFSAERTGGSVSTLTIQRTQQEDSAVYLCASSPAVSRGAVGELFFGEGSRLTVL.

A single count supports this clone. The V call is TRBV7-2, the J call TRBJ1-2; no firm D call. The CDR3 runs 14 residues. Germline assignment: CDR1 SGHTA and CDR2 FQGNSA. Between the trimmed V and J ends, which lost 0 bases and 2 bases, there was a span of 7 bases. CDR3 nucleotides: TGTGCCAGCAGCTTAGCGCCTGGGAACTATGGCTACACCTTC. Translation gives CASSLAPGNYGYTF.

The V and J genes are TRBV3-1 (or the pseudogene TRBV3-2) and TRBJ1-1, with TRBD1 identical over 9 bases. The CDR3 totals 13 residues. Germline V gene data show CDR1 as LGHDT and CDR2 as YNNKEL (reference sequence). V lost 4 bases and J lost 4; bases outside the gene matches: 1. CDR3 protein: CASSPGQGTEAFF. The CDR3 region has the DNA TGTGCCAGCAGCCCGGGACAGGGCACTGAAGCTTTCTTT.

The chain employs TRBV7-2 and TRBJ1-4; 7 bases align to TRBD1. Unmatched junction bases numbered 4, after V lost 5 bases and J lost 4 bases. The CDR3 totals 14 residues. Germline V gives CDR1 SGHTA, CDR2 FQGNSA. This CDR3 reads CASSPGQNNEKLFF. The CDR3 bases are TGTGCCAGCAGCCCGGGACAGAATAATGAAAAACTGTTTTTT.

The V and J genes are TRBV7-2 and TRBJ2-1; D call uncertain. The germline V gene has CDR1 SGHTA and CDR2 FQGNSA. CDR3 size: 15 residues. Trimming left V 1 base short and J 5 bases short, with 12 bases between. The CDR3: CASSLVGSWDNEQFF. CDR3 nucleotide sequence: TGTGCCAGCAGCTTAGTCGGTAGTTGGGACAATGAGCAGTTCTTC.

This clone has just a few counts. The chain carries TRBV27 and TRBJ2-3; 10 nucleotides line up with TRBD2. V trimming: 1 base; J trimming: 1 base; junction bases outside the gene matches: 11. Germline CDR1 and CDR2: MNHEY and SMNVEV (reference sequence). The CDR3 sequence is 19 residues long. This CDR3 is CASSLFSSGLAEGTDTQYF. In DNA form, the CDR3 reads TGTGCCAGCAGTTTATTTTCTAGCGGACTAGCGGAAGGCACAGATACGCAGTATTTT.